One sample yielded the 24 T cell receptor beta chains listed below, sequenced in a study of blood T cell repertoires in COVID-19. Sequencing used immunoSEQ multiplex PCR; TCRdb keeps in-frame clones, though not all of them. The sample lists 400,000 to 450,000 clones, over 75% occurring once. The specimen was peripheral blood. Source of these receptors: a woman aged 35 to 49 with COVID-19, enrolled during active disease.

The chain recombines TRBV11-2 with TRBJ2-1; 9 nucleotides match TRBD1. The germline V gene has CDR1 SGHAT and CDR2 FQNNGV. V trimming: 5 bases; J trimming: 6 bases; junction bases outside the gene matches: 8. The CDR3 consists of 15 residues. The CDR3, as DNA: TGTGCCAGCAGCATCGGGACAGGGAAGTCCAATGAGCAGTTCTTC. It translates to CASSIGTGKSNEQFF.

This chain joins TRBV7-9 and TRBJ1-2, with 7 bases matching TRBD1. Germline CDR1 and CDR2: SEHNR and FQNEAQ (reference sequence). J gave up 4 bases and V 5 bases, and 10 bases lay outside the gene matches. The CDR3 contains 15 residues. The CDR3 DNA reads TGTGCCAGCAGCGCCGCCGTCCAGGGGGGCTATGGCTACACCTTC. Amino acid sequence: CASSAAVQGGYGYTF.

This chain joins TRBV5-4 and TRBJ2-5; 8 bases match TRBD2. Germline CDR1 reads SGHNT; CDR2 reads YYREEE (reference sequence). This CDR3 spans 14 amino acids. The V and J ends lost 10 bases and 1 base, in that order; junction bases with no gene match: 9. As DNA, the CDR3 is TGTGCCCAAGCTAAGCGGGAGTCCCAAGAGACCCAGTACTTC. Translated, it gives CAQAKRESQETQYF.

This chain uses TRBV18 with TRBJ1-6, with D perhaps TRBD1 (5 bases). Deletions cut 3 bases from V and 0 bases from J, with 18 bases between. The CDR3 spans 19 residues. CDR1 and CDR2 from the germline V gene are KGHSH and LQKENI. CDR3 nucleotides: TGTGCCAGCTCACCCAACCCCTCAGGGATCGGCTCCTATAATTCACCCCTCCACTTT. This gives the protein CASSPNPSGIGSYNSPLHF. Looking up the rest from reference TRBV18 and TRBJ1-6 gives the full variable domain: NAGVMQNPRHLVRRRGQEARLRCSPMKGHSHVYWYRQLPEEGLKFMVYLQKENIIDESGMPKERFSAEFPKEGPSILRIQQVVRGDSAAYFCASSPNPSGIGSYNSPLHFGNGTRLTVT.

This rearrangement joins TRBV5-1 to TRBJ2-2; D is unclear. Trimming pared 1 base from V and 0 bases from J, leaving 4 bases between. CDR1 is SGHRS, CDR2 YFSETQ, per germline. CDR3 length: 14 amino acids. The CDR3 DNA follows: TGCGCCAGCAGCTTGACAACGAACACCGGGGAGCTGTTTTTT. It translates to CASSLTTNTGELFF.

The CDR3 nucleotides are TGCGCCAGCAGCTTGGTTTCCGGACTAGCCGCTGGGGCCAACGTCCTGACTTTC. This gives the protein CASSLVSGLAAGANVLTF. This chain links TRBV5-1 with TRBJ2-6, with 8 bases matching TRBD2. Germline V gene sequence: CDR1 SGHRS, CDR2 YFSETQ. CDR3 size: 18 residues. V dropped 0 bases and J dropped 2; count of bases not matched to a gene: 7.

The rearrangement links TRBV5-4 to TRBJ2-5, with 11 bases lining up with TRBD2. The CDR3 has 16 amino acids. Per germline, CDR1 SGHNT and CDR2 YYREEE (reference sequence). With V trimmed by 4 bases and J by 3 bases, 8 bases remained unmatched. CDR3 nucleotide sequence: TGTGCCAGCAGCCCGACTGTGACTAGCGGGAAAGAGACCCAGTACTTC. Residues: CASSPTVTSGKETQYF. Combining the CDR3 with reference TRBV5-4 and TRBJ2-5 gives the whole variable domain ETGVTQSPTHLIKTRGQQVTLRCSSQSGHNTVSWYQQALGQGPQFIFQYYREEENGRGNFPPRFSGLQFPNYSSELNVNALELDDSALYLCASSPTVTSGKETQYFGPGTRLLVL.

V usage is TRBV19 and J usage is TRBJ1-4, with 8 positions matching TRBD1. The CDR3 has 14 residues. V shed 3 bases, J shed 6 bases, and the junction held 3 bases outside the gene matches. The V gene's germline CDR1 is LNHDA and CDR2 SQIVND (reference sequence). The CDR3 here is CASSIQTGDEKLFF. The DNA of the CDR3 is TGTGCCAGTAGTATTCAGACAGGGGATGAAAAACTGTTTTTT.

The J gene is TRBJ1-2, the V gene TRBV9; 12 positions agree with TRBD1. Trimming took 4 bases from V and 5 from J; bases not matched to a gene: 6. The length of the CDR3 is 15 residues. The V gene's germline CDR1 is SGDLS and CDR2 YYNGEE. CDR3 DNA: TGTGCCAGCAGCCCGGGACAGGGGGCGGGGTATGGCTACACCTTC. Its protein product is CASSPGQGAGYGYTF.

V gene TRBV7-9 combines with J gene TRBJ1-1; the D gene is possibly TRBD1 (5 bases). The V end lost 6 bases, the J end lost 4 bases, and 9 bases lay between the germline ends. CDR1 and CDR2 (germline): SEHNR, FQNEAQ (reference sequence). CDR3 size: 12 residues. CDR3 bases: TGTGCCAGCAGACAGGTCTCCACTGAAGCTTTCTTT. Its protein is CASRQVSTEAFF.

The V gene is TRBV28, the J gene TRBJ2-5; the D gene is possibly TRBD2 (6 bases). Trimming pared 5 bases from V and 2 bases from J, leaving 15 bases between. Germline V gene sequence: CDR1 MDHEN, CDR2 SYDVKM. This CDR3 is built from 15 residues. Written as DNA, the CDR3 is TGTGCCAGCAGTCCCCCGGCAGGGAGGCAAGAGACCCAGTACTTC. This codes for CASSPPAGRQETQYF.

The V gene is TRBV19, the J gene TRBJ2-5; 12 bases align to TRBD2. The germline V gene has CDR1 LNHDA and CDR2 SQIVND (reference sequence). This CDR3 region has 20 residues. J lost 4 bases, V lost 1 base, and 16 bases had no gene match. CDR3 residues: CASSIAGLAGYPPRGETQYF. The DNA of the CDR3 is TGTGCCAGTAGTATAGCCGGACTAGCGGGATACCCGCCGAGGGGAGAGACCCAGTACTTC.

This clone showed up just a few times. V is TRBV6-4 and J is TRBJ2-1; TRBD2 aligns across 9 bases. Germline CDR1 and CDR2: MRHNA and SNTAGT. CDR3 length equals 17 residues. After removal of 3 bases from V and 7 bases from J, the junction contained 13 bases not matched to a gene. CDR3 coding DNA: TGTGCCAGCAGTGAAGGGTCCTTGGCGGGAGGGCGGAATGAGCAGTTCTTC. Protein: CASSEGSLAGGRNEQFF.

Comments on this clone: This sample includes further DNA sequences coding for the same CDR3. The chain uses TRBV9 and TRBJ2-7; no firm D call. Germline CDR1 reads SGDLS; CDR2 reads YYNGEE. V was clipped by 0 bases and J by 4 bases, with 5 bases between them. The CDR3 spans 12 residues. The CDR3 bases are TGTGCCAGCAGCGTAGGAGGATACGAGCAGTACTTC. Translation: CASSVGGYEQYF.

The rearrangement joins TRBV28 to TRBJ1-5; 7 bases line up with TRBD1. This CDR3 comprises 16 residues. With V trimmed by 4 bases and J by 4 bases, 10 bases remained unmatched. Germline V gene data show CDR1 as MDHEN and CDR2 as SYDVKM. The CDR3 coding sequence is TGTGCCAGCAGTTCGCTGACAGGGATTACTAATCAGCCCCAGCATTTT. This gives the protein CASSSLTGITNQPQHF.

The rearrangement uses TRBV27 and TRBJ1-2, with D perhaps matching TRBD1 (5 bases). V was cut by 4 bases and J by 7 bases, with 22 bases left in between. This CDR3 contains 16 residues. Germline V lookup: CDR1 MNHEY, CDR2 SMNVEV (reference sequence). CDR3 in amino acids: CASSSLSPDTGGGYTF. The CDR3 bases are TGTGCCAGCAGTTCTCTATCTCCTGACACCGGGGGTGGCTACACCTTC.

J is TRBJ1-1 and V is TRBV5-1; 10 bases line up with TRBD1. The CDR3 extends over 13 amino acids. V shed 3 bases, J shed 4 bases, and the junction held 0 bases outside the gene matches. Germline values: CDR1 SGHRS, CDR2 YFSETQ. CDR3 loop: CASSWTGGTEAFF. The CDR3 DNA reads TGCGCCAGCAGCTGGACAGGGGGCACTGAAGCTTTCTTT.

V is TRBV27 and J is TRBJ1-1; TRBD1 is a possible D gene (6 bases). Germline V CDR1 and CDR2: MNHEY, SMNVEV (reference sequence). The V gene lost 3 bases and the J gene lost 9 bases, with 14 bases spanning the gap. CDR3 length: 13 amino acids. CDR3 nucleotide sequence: TGTGCCAGCAGTTTCCCAGGGGAGTCAAAAGCTTTCTTT. It specifies CASSFPGESKAFF.

V gene TRBV4-3 combines with J gene TRBJ2-7; 9 bases map to TRBD2. CDR1 is LGHNA and CDR2 is YSLEER in the germline V gene. This CDR3 is 15 amino acids long. The trim removed 0 bases at V and 3 bases at J, leaving 3 bases unmatched. The CDR3, as DNA: TGCGCCAGCAGCCAAGAGGAAGCGGGAGGCTACGAGCAGTACTTC. Residues: CASSQEEAGGYEQYF.

In its sample, this clone was seen once. The chain combines TRBV30 with TRBJ1-6; the match to TRBD1 covers 7 bases. The CDR3 covers 17 residues. V trimming: 1 base; J trimming: 7 bases; junction bases outside the gene matches: 13. CDR1 and CDR2 from the germline V gene are GTSNPN and SVGIG (reference sequence). CDR3 in DNA: TGTGCCTGGAGTGGGTCCCGGGGGCAGGGGGGCAATTCACCCCTCCACTTT. This codes for CAWSGSRGQGGNSPLHF.

This clone was picked up one time. The chain employs TRBV7-6 and TRBJ2-7, with 10 nucleotides matching TRBD2. The CDR3 has 16 amino acids. With 2 bases clipped from V and 2 bases from J, the junction kept 6 bases outside the gene matches. Germline CDR1 SGHVS, CDR2 FNYEAQ. This chain's CDR3 is CASSLTAGGPPYEQYF. The CDR3 DNA follows: TGTGCCAGCAGCTTAACAGCGGGAGGGCCCCCCTACGAGCAGTACTTC.

CDR3 loop: CSASPPRGNQPQHF. CDR3 nucleotides: TGCAGTGCTAGTCCCCCCCGGGGCAATCAGCCCCAGCATTTT. V gene TRBV20-1 combines with J gene TRBJ1-5; no firm D call. The CDR3 length is 14 residues. Germline loops: CDR1 DFQATT, CDR2 SNEGSKA (reference sequence). Trimming took 3 bases from V and 2 from J, leaving 11 bases between them.

This sequence joins TRBV6-2 or TRBV6-3 and TRBJ2-7; D may be TRBD1 (6 bases). Germline V gene data show CDR1 as MNHEY and CDR2 as SVGEGT. CDR3 length: 16 amino acids. Trimming cost V 2 bases and J 0 bases, with 14 bases left between them. DNA for the CDR3: TGTGCCAGCAGTTACGTTCAGGGGCAGGGCTCCTACGAGCAGTACTTC. Translated: CASSYVQGQGSYEQYF.

This clone was picked up one time. The chain employs TRBV28 and TRBJ1-1; TRBD1 is a possible D gene (5 bases). Germline CDR1 is MDHEN and CDR2 is SYDVKM. The V end was cut by 10 bases, the J end by 4 bases, with 13 bases between. This CDR3 is built from 12 residues. CDR3 nucleotides: TGTGCCACCGTTCGCGGGACCACTGAAGCTTTCTTT. Translating it yields CATVRGTTEAFF.